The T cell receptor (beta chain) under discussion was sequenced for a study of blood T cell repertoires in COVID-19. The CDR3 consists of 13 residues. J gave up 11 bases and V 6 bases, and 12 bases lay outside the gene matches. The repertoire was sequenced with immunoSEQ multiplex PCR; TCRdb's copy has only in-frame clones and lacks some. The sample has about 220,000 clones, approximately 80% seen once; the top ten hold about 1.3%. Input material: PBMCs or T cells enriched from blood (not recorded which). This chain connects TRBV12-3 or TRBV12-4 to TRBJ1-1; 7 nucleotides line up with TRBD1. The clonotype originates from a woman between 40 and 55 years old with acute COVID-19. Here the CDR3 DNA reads TGTGCCAGCAGCCCCAGCCAGGGGGTGAATGCTTTCTTT. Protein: CASSPSQGVNAFF.